These 29 T cell receptor beta chains were all obtained from the same sample, sequenced in a study of T cell repertoires in cytomegalovirus infection. Which antigens these TCRs recognize remains unknown. Each CDR3 protein gets one entry after TCRdb re-called the reads with MiXCR. This sample has tens of thousands of distinct CDR3 sequences, with just over 20% found just once. The sample in question was CD8+ T cells from cultured PBMCs, obtained from culture after CMV antigen stimulation. These receptors all stem from a human donor in good health (CMV status not recorded). Some clones in this sample may be carry-over from other donors' samples.

This clonotype appeared a few times. The rearrangement joins TRBV4-1 to TRBJ1-3, with 9 nucleotides matching TRBD1. This CDR3 has 15 amino acids. Trimming took 4 bases from V and 3 from J; bases not matched to a gene: 4. Per the germline V gene, CDR1 is MGHRA and CDR2 is YSYEKL. The CDR3 is CASSPVTGGGNTIYF. CDR3 sequence (DNA): TGCGCCAGCAGCCCAGTGACAGGGGGTGGAAACACCATATATTTT.

This clonotype was found many times. V is TRBV7-8 and J is TRBJ1-2; D is undetermined. The CDR3 is made up of 16 amino acids. The V gene lost 7 bases and the J gene lost 1 base, with 19 bases spanning the gap. From germline, CDR1 is SGHVS and CDR2 FQNEAQ. In DNA, the CDR3 is TGTGCCAGCACCACCTCAGAGGTGCGCCTTAACTATGGCTACACCTTC. Protein product: CASTTSEVRLNYGYTF.

V gene TRBV24-1 combines with J gene TRBJ1-5, with D possibly matching TRBD1 (6 bases). The CDR3 consists of 13 residues. V was cut by 7 bases and J by 5 bases, with 11 bases left in between. Germline V lookup: CDR1 KGHDR, CDR2 SFDVKD. In DNA form, the CDR3 reads TGTGCCACCAGCAGGGGAGTTGATCAGCCCCAGCATTTT. Its protein product is CATSRGVDQPQHF.

The chain couples TRBV7-2 to TRBJ2-2, with 7 bases matching TRBD1. This CDR3 has 18 residues. Germline V gives CDR1 SGHTA, CDR2 FQGNSA. With 3 bases clipped from V and 3 bases from J, the junction kept 13 bases outside the gene matches. The DNA of the CDR3 is TGTGCCAGCAGCTTGACTACGGCAACAGGGGTTGACACCGGGGAGCTGTTTTTT. Its protein product is CASSLTTATGVDTGELFF.

This clonotype was counted between two and nine times. The CDR3 spells CSARDWTTGGNTEAFF. CDR3 DNA sequence: TGCAGTGCTAGAGATTGGACGACGGGAGGAAACACTGAAGCTTTCTTT. The chain uses TRBV20-1 and TRBJ1-1, with unresolved D. Germline-derived CDR1 and CDR2 are DFQATT and SNEGSKA (reference sequence). The length of the CDR3 is 16 residues. Deletions cut 0 bases from V and 2 bases from J, with 16 bases between.

This clonotype was counted a single time. The V gene is TRBV29-1, the J gene TRBJ1-2; 8 positions agree with TRBD1. Germline V gene data show CDR1 as SQVTM and CDR2 as ANQGSEA. With 0 bases clipped from V and 3 bases from J, the junction kept 3 bases outside the gene matches. The CDR3 loop spans 14 amino acids. CDR3 DNA: TGCAGCGTTGAAGATCAGGACAGGGACTATGGCTACACCTTC. Its translation is CSVEDQDRDYGYTF.

This chain connects TRBV7-8 to TRBJ1-5; TRBD1 agrees at 7 bases. Germline CDR1 and CDR2: SGHVS and FQNEAQ. CDR3 size: 15 residues. With V trimmed by 1 base and J by 6 bases, 6 bases remained unmatched. The CDR3 protein is CASSLVGTVTQPQHF. The DNA for the CDR3 is TGTGCCAGCAGCTTAGTAGGGACAGTCACTCAGCCCCAGCATTTT.

This clonotype came up a few times. J is TRBJ2-4 and V is TRBV7-8; 8 bases agree with TRBD2. Trimming took 6 bases from V and 0 from J; bases not matched to a gene: 7. There are 16 residues in the CDR3. Germline V CDR1 and CDR2: SGHVS, FQNEAQ. The CDR3 DNA reads TGTGCCAGCAGTTCTCTAGCGGGCCTAGCCAAAAACATTCAGTACTTC. Its translation: CASSSLAGLAKNIQYF.

The chain has TRBV6-5 and TRBJ1-5; D ambiguous. CDR1 is MNHEY, CDR2 SVGAGI, per germline. This CDR3 has 14 amino acids. Trimming took 0 bases from V and 6 from J, leaving 9 bases between them. The CDR3 region is CASSYSLRGQPQHF. CDR3 DNA: TGTGCCAGCAGTTACTCCCTACGGGGTCAGCCCCAGCATTTT.

The rearrangement links TRBV11-2 to TRBJ1-1; the D is unclear. V was shortened by 4 bases and J by 0 bases, with 9 bases between the two germline ends. This CDR3 contains 14 residues. Germline lookup yields CDR1 SGHAT and CDR2 FQNNGV. The CDR3 DNA reads as TGTGCCAGCAGCTCCTCCATAGTGAACACTGAAGCTTTCTTT. It codes for CASSSSIVNTEAFF.

This clonotype has a handful of counts. The V and J genes are TRBV6-8 and TRBJ1-4, with 8 nucleotides matching TRBD1. Germline V gene data show CDR1 as MNHGY and CDR2 as SAAAGT. The CDR3 length is 13 residues. J lost 10 bases, V lost 4 bases, and 5 bases had no gene match. CDR3 coding DNA: TGTGCCAGCAGTTGGGACAGGAACGGAAAACTGTTTTTT. Residues: CASSWDRNGKLFF.

This clonotype was observed at least ten times. The V call is TRBV4-2, the J call TRBJ2-7, with D tentatively TRBD2 (6 bases). V shed 7 bases and J shed 5 bases, with 21 bases lying between them. In germline, CDR1 is LGHNA, CDR2 YNFKEQ. CDR3 length: 15 amino acids. The CDR3 region is CASTPETGVANEQYF. The CDR3 bases are TGTGCCAGCACCCCTGAGACGGGGGTCGCGAACGAGCAGTACTTC.

This rearrangement joins TRBV10-3 to TRBJ1-5; D is ambiguous. Germline values: CDR1 ENHRY, CDR2 SYGVKD. This CDR3 is 14 amino acids long. Deletions cut 0 bases from V and 5 bases from J, with 8 bases between. This CDR3 is CAISESLRDQPQHF. The DNA of the CDR3 is TGTGCCATCAGTGAGTCGTTACGGGATCAGCCCCAGCATTTT.

This clonotype was counted a few times. The V gene is TRBV15, the J gene TRBJ2-2; D unresolved. Trimming left V 2 bases short and J 5 bases short, with 3 bases between. CDR1 is LNHNV, CDR2 YYDKDF, per germline (reference sequence). This CDR3 region has 12 residues. CDR3 sequence: CATSRTTGELFF. The CDR3 DNA reads TGTGCCACCAGCAGAACAACCGGGGAGCTGTTTTTT. The full variable domain, its missing parts supplied by reference TRBV15 and TRBJ2-2, is DAMVIQNPRYQVTQFGKPVTLSCSQTLNHNVMYWYQQKSSQAPKLLFHYYDKDFNNEADTPDNFQSRRPNTSFCFLDIRSPGLGDTAMYLCATSRTTGELFFGEGSRLTVL.

The chain uses TRBV7-9 and TRBJ1-2; perhaps TRBD1 as D (5 bases). Germline loops: CDR1 SEHNR, CDR2 FQNEAQ (reference sequence). V lost 1 base and J lost 6, with 12 bases in between. The CDR3 runs to 14 residues. The CDR3 DNA reads TGTGCCAGCAGCTTAGGTTGGGGGGACGATGGCTACACCTTC. Amino acids: CASSLGWGDDGYTF.

About this clonotype: A read error is possible here, since a much larger clone lies one base away. This rearrangement joins TRBV12-3 or TRBV12-4 to TRBJ1-1; D unresolved. The germline V and J ends were trimmed by 1 base and 1 base, with 4 bases remaining between them. This CDR3 spans 13 amino acids. CDR3 sequence (DNA): TGTGCCAGCAGTTTAGGGGCGAACACTGAAGCTTTCTTT. Protein sequence: CASSLGANTEAFF.

V is TRBV4-2 and J is TRBJ1-1, with a weak D call TRBD1 (5 bases). The V end lost 3 bases, the J end lost 7 bases, and 9 bases lay between the germline ends. CDR3 length equals 12 residues. Germline V gene lookup returns CDR1 LGHNA and CDR2 YNFKEQ. The CDR3 DNA is TGTGCCAGCAGCCACGAGGGGAATGAAGCTTTCTTT. It encodes CASSHEGNEAFF.

The V and J genes are TRBV7-2 and TRBJ2-1; 11 bases fit TRBD2. The CDR3 is 16 amino acids. The V and J ends lost 4 bases and 8 bases, in that order; junction bases with no gene match: 10. Germline V gives CDR1 SGHTA, CDR2 FQGNSA. The CDR3 protein is CASSSTLLAGGDEQFF. In DNA form, the CDR3 reads TGTGCCAGCAGCTCCACGTTGCTAGCGGGGGGAGATGAGCAGTTCTTC.

The chain has TRBV4-1 and TRBJ2-7; D unresolved. Germline CDR1 MGHRA, CDR2 YSYEKL. The CDR3 length is 14 residues. V was cut by 1 base and J by 3 bases, with 10 bases left in between. DNA of the CDR3: TGCGCCAGCAGCCAAGTTATCAGCTACTACGAGCAGTACTTC. It yields the protein CASSQVISYYEQYF.

V gene TRBV4-2 combines with J gene TRBJ2-1; 10 bases line up with TRBD2. Losses at the gene ends were 2 bases for V and 10 bases for J; bases not matched to a gene: 8. CDR1 and CDR2 (germline): LGHNA, YNFKEQ. CDR3 size: 15 residues. The CDR3 loop is CASSQLSGGVREQFF. The CDR3 DNA follows: TGTGCCAGCAGCCAATTGAGCGGGGGGGTAAGAGAGCAGTTCTTC.

The table lists this clonotype with a few counts. The chain combines TRBV7-9 with TRBJ1-2; D possibly corresponds to TRBD1 (6 bases). V was trimmed by 4 bases and J by 1 base, leaving 16 bases between them. CDR3 length: 16 amino acids. The germline V gene encodes CDR1 SEHNR and CDR2 FQNEAQ (reference sequence). CDR3 in DNA: TGTGCCAGCAGCTCACCAGGGGACGGCCTTAACTATGGCTACACCTTC. Translating it yields CASSSPGDGLNYGYTF.

This clonotype was seen a handful of times. This sequence joins TRBV7-6 and TRBJ1-1; D ambiguous. The CDR3 is 14 residues long. Trimming took off 7 bases at V and 5 bases at J, with 17 bases between the two ends. In germline, CDR1 is SGHVS, CDR2 FNYEAQ. The CDR3 coding sequence is TGTGCCAGCACCCCTTTCTATGGGGAAACTGAAGCTTTCTTT. It specifies CASTPFYGETEAFF. The full variable domain, rest sourced from reference TRBV7-6 and TRBJ1-1, is GAGVSQSPRYKVTKRGQDVALRCDPISGHVSLYWYRQALGQGPEFLTYFNYEAQQDKSGLPNDRFSAERPEGSISTLTIQRTEQRDSAMYRCASTPFYGETEAFFGQGTRLTVV.

The chain links TRBV4-1 to TRBJ1-1, with a possible D match to TRBD1 (5 bases). Looked up from germline, CDR1 is MGHRA and CDR2 is YSYEKL. V was shortened by 0 bases and J by 11 bases, with 10 bases between the two germline ends. The CDR3 consists of 12 residues. CDR3 region: CASSQDRRDAFF. Here the CDR3 DNA reads TGCGCCAGCAGCCAAGATAGAAGGGACGCTTTCTTT.

This sequence joins TRBV7-2 and TRBJ2-5; TRBD1 agrees at 10 bases. In germline, CDR1 is SGHTA, CDR2 FQGNSA. V lost 1 base to trimming and J lost 5 bases; unmatched junction nucleotides: 7. The CDR3 spans 16 residues. CDR3: CASSLGDDRGRETQYF. CDR3 sequence (DNA): TGTGCCAGCAGCTTAGGGGATGACAGGGGGCGGGAGACCCAGTACTTC.

This clonotype has just a few counts. This chain connects TRBV7-2 to TRBJ1-1; 12 bases fit TRBD1. J gave up 6 bases and V 5 bases, and 10 bases lay outside the gene matches. Germline CDR1 reads SGHTA; CDR2 reads FQGNSA. The CDR3 has 16 amino acids. The CDR3 bases are TGTGCCAGCAGCCACCGGGACAGGGGGCTGATGTCTGAAGCTTTCTTT. It yields the protein CASSHRDRGLMSEAFF.

The chain combines TRBV6-5 with TRBJ2-7; 12 bases fit TRBD1. The junction had 6 bases not matched to a gene; V was cut back by 5 bases and J by 1 base. The CDR3 is made up of 16 amino acids. Germline CDR1 is MNHEY and CDR2 is SVGAGI. The DNA for the CDR3 is TGTGCCAGCAGTGAGGGACAGGGGGCTTTATCCTACGAGCAGTACTTC. Protein: CASSEGQGALSYEQYF.

This clonotype occurred a few times. The chain recombines TRBV6-1 with TRBJ1-2; D ambiguous. Germline V CDR1 and CDR2: MNHNS, SASEGT. V was pared by 2 bases and J by 4 bases, with 11 bases between. CDR3 length: 14 residues. The DNA of the CDR3 is TGTGCCAGCAGTGAATTAGGACTAAGCTATGGCTACACCTTC. This gives the protein CASSELGLSYGYTF.

This clonotype was recorded a few times. V gene TRBV4-2 combines with J gene TRBJ2-2; no definite D call. Germline V gene lookup returns CDR1 LGHNA and CDR2 YNFKEQ. The CDR3 has 17 residues. The V and J ends lost 5 bases and 5 bases respectively, with 21 bases between them. Written as DNA, the CDR3 is TGTGCCAGCAGCTCGGGCGAGGCCGGAGCCCTAACCGGGGAGCTGTTTTTT. This encodes CASSSGEAGALTGELFF.

A few counts support this clonotype. V and J are TRBV6-6 and TRBJ1-5; D is unresolved. This CDR3 has 17 amino acids. V lost 2 bases and J lost 5, with 19 bases in between. The V gene's germline CDR1 is MNHNY and CDR2 SVGAGI (reference sequence). The CDR3 DNA reads TGTGCCAGCAGTTACAACTCCCAGAGGGTGCCTTATCAGCCCCAGCATTTT. Protein: CASSYNSQRVPYQPQHF.